What follows are 28 T cell receptor beta chains derived from one specimen sequenced in a study of blood T cell repertoires in COVID-19. The data were produced by immunoSEQ multiplex PCR, yet TCRdb's version contains in-frame clones alone and is incomplete. Here the sample spans 200,000 to 250,000 clones, around 82% being singletons. The sample comprised peripheral blood. Every receptor here comes from a woman older than 75 with acute or convalescent COVID-19.

V gene TRBV9 combines with J gene TRBJ1-2, with 7 bases aligning to TRBD1. J gave up 0 bases and V 2 bases, and 4 bases lay outside the gene matches. CDR1 and CDR2 from the germline V gene are SGDLS and YYNGEE. The CDR3 contains 15 residues. In DNA, the CDR3 is TGTGCCAGCAGCGTCCAGGGGGTAGCTAACTATGGCTACACCTTC. Its protein is CASSVQGVANYGYTF.

This clone was observed once. The genes are TRBV18 and TRBJ1-2, with TRBD1 matching over 7 bases. The CDR3 extends over 15 amino acids. CDR1 and CDR2 from the germline V gene are KGHSH and LQKENI. V shed 5 bases, J shed 0 bases, and the junction held 6 bases outside the gene matches. CDR3 loop: CASSSGQSSNYGYTF. The CDR3 nucleotides are TGTGCCAGCTCATCGGGACAGTCTTCTAACTATGGCTACACCTTC.

V gene TRBV2 combines with J gene TRBJ2-3; D unclear. The CDR3 totals 15 residues. Deletions cut 1 base from V and 2 bases from J, with 10 bases between. The germline gives CDR1 SNHLY, CDR2 FYNNEI. CDR3 region: CASSEEAGNTDTQYF. In DNA form, the CDR3 reads TGTGCCAGCAGTGAAGAGGCAGGAAACACAGATACGCAGTATTTT.

V is TRBV3-1 (or the pseudogene TRBV3-2) and J is TRBJ2-1; 7 nucleotides align to TRBD2. This CDR3 region has 16 residues. The ends lost 1 base at V and 7 bases at J; junction bases unmatched: 10. Per the germline V gene, CDR1 is LGHDT and CDR2 is YNNKEL (reference sequence). CDR3 nucleotide sequence: TGTGCCAGCAGCCAAGTGGGGGGGGAGGTTTGGAATGAGCAGTTCTTC. This codes for CASSQVGGEVWNEQFF.

This chain connects TRBV4-3 to TRBJ1-1, with D unclear. The germline gives CDR1 LGHNA, CDR2 YSLEER. The ends were cut back, 1 base at V and 7 bases at J, with 16 bases in the middle. The CDR3 contains 15 residues. CDR3 nucleotide sequence: TGCGCCAGCAGCCAAGGTTACCGGGGTGCTGATGAAGCTTTCTTT. Translating it yields CASSQGYRGADEAFF.

The chain carries TRBV19 and TRBJ1-5; perhaps TRBD1 as D (6 bases). V was pared by 5 bases and J by 5 bases, with 16 bases between. The CDR3 spans 15 residues. Germline-derived CDR1 and CDR2 are LNHDA and SQIVND (reference sequence). For the CDR3, the DNA is TGTGCCAGTAGTGCAACAGGGCGAAGGGATCAGCCCCAGCATTTT. It yields the protein CASSATGRRDQPQHF.

The J gene is TRBJ2-2, the V gene TRBV2, with D unclear. Deletions cut 4 bases from V and 0 bases from J, with 9 bases between. Germline loops: CDR1 SNHLY, CDR2 FYNNEI. The CDR3 runs 15 residues. Here the CDR3 DNA reads TGTGCCAGCAGTGTCATAGATCCGAACACCGGGGAGCTGTTTTTT. It translates to CASSVIDPNTGELFF.

The J gene is TRBJ1-5, the V gene TRBV4-1; D call uncertain. CDR3 length equals 13 residues. In germline, CDR1 is MGHRA, CDR2 YSYEKL. The V end was cut by 0 bases, the J end by 6 bases, with 6 bases between. The DNA for the CDR3 is TGCGCCAGCAGCCAAGACTCCGGTCAGCCCCAGCATTTT. Translation: CASSQDSGQPQHF.

The gene calls are TRBV27 and TRBJ1-1; D gene unclear. The CDR3 covers 13 residues. Trimming pared 3 bases from V and 5 bases from J, leaving 10 bases between. CDR1 is MNHEY, CDR2 SMNVEV, per germline (reference sequence). CDR3 nucleotide sequence: TGTGCCAGCAGTTTTTTAGGAGGGACTGAAGCTTTCTTT. Its protein product is CASSFLGGTEAFF.

The chain has TRBV4-2 and TRBJ2-1, with D perhaps matching TRBD2 (7 bases). V was pared by 4 bases and J by 4 bases, with 17 bases between. Germline V lookup: CDR1 LGHNA, CDR2 YNFKEQ. The CDR3 spans 16 residues. The CDR3 sequence: CASSPEGGREYNEQFF. As DNA, the CDR3 is TGTGCCAGCAGCCCCGAAGGGGGGCGGGAGTACAATGAGCAGTTCTTC.

This clone has just a few counts. V and J are TRBV6-1 and TRBJ1-5; maybe TRBD1 (6 bases). Between the trimmed V and J ends, which lost 3 bases and 6 bases, there was a span of 15 bases. Germline CDR1 reads MNHNS; CDR2 reads SASEGT. The CDR3 covers 15 residues. The CDR3 nucleotides are TGTGCCAGCAGTGAGGGCAGGGGTAATGGTCAGCCCCAGCATTTT. Translation gives CASSEGRGNGQPQHF.

The chain recombines TRBV2 with TRBJ2-7; D is possibly TRBD1 (5 bases). CDR3 size: 14 residues. V was shortened by 4 bases and J by 3 bases, with 13 bases between the two germline ends. Per germline, CDR1 SNHLY and CDR2 FYNNEI. CDR3 in amino acids: CASSAGQSYYEQYF. In DNA, the CDR3 is TGTGCCAGCAGTGCAGGGCAGTCCTACTACGAGCAGTACTTC.

This chain links TRBV19 with TRBJ1-2; 12 bases are shared with TRBD1. CDR3 length: 17 amino acids. J gave up 5 bases and V 5 bases, and 12 bases lay outside the gene matches. CDR1 is LNHDA and CDR2 is SQIVND in the germline V gene (reference sequence). The CDR3 region has the DNA TGTGCCAGTAGTCCCGGGACAGGGGGCGCGTCAGGTTATGGCTACACCTTC. This encodes CASSPGTGGASGYGYTF.

Only one count was recorded for this clone. This chain connects TRBV4-3 to TRBJ2-7, with a possible D match to TRBD1 (6 bases). The ends were cut back, 5 bases at V and 2 bases at J, with 19 bases in the middle. This CDR3 has 16 amino acids. The germline gives CDR1 LGHNA, CDR2 YSLEER. CDR3 sequence reads: CASSKLRGGRAYEQYF. CDR3 coding DNA: TGCGCCAGCAGCAAGTTACGAGGGGGAAGGGCCTACGAGCAGTACTTC.

This clone occurred a few times. The genes are TRBV7-2 and TRBJ2-6; D call uncertain. The length of the CDR3 is 18 residues. V lost 4 bases and J 0 bases, leaving 16 bases between the germline ends. Looked up from germline, CDR1 is SGHTA and CDR2 is FQGNSA. The DNA of the CDR3 is TGTGCCAGCAGCTCTTGGCAGGTTGCTTACTCTGGGGCCAACGTCCTGACTTTC. The encoded protein is CASSSWQVAYSGANVLTF.

The chain couples TRBV9 to TRBJ2-2, with TRBD1 identical over 9 bases. The germline CDR1 and CDR2 sequences are SGDLS and YYNGEE. The CDR3 has 15 amino acids. V lost 3 bases, J lost 3 bases, and 3 bases stayed unmatched. Here the CDR3 reads CASSAGQGYTGELFF. CDR3 bases: TGTGCCAGCAGCGCCGGACAGGGGTACACCGGGGAGCTGTTTTTT.

The chain couples TRBV4-2 to TRBJ2-5; tentatively, D is TRBD1 (6 bases). Trimming cost V 4 bases and J 3 bases, with 12 bases left between them. The CDR3 runs to 14 residues. CDR1 and CDR2 (germline): LGHNA, YNFKEQ. The CDR3 coding sequence is TGTGCCAGCAGCCTCTTCGGACAGAAAGAGACCCAGTACTTC. Protein sequence: CASSLFGQKETQYF.

V gene TRBV28 combines with J gene TRBJ1-2; 8 positions agree with TRBD1. This CDR3 spans 13 amino acids. The germline V gene encodes CDR1 MDHEN and CDR2 SYDVKM. J lost 7 bases, V lost 6 bases, and 7 bases had no gene match. CDR3 amino acids: CASRTTGGSGYTF. DNA of the CDR3: TGTGCCAGCAGGACCACAGGGGGAAGTGGCTACACCTTC.

This clone showed up just a few times. This rearrangement joins TRBV21-1 to TRBJ2-3; the table calls TRBD2, which could not be checked here. TRBV21-1 is described as a pseudogene. CDR3 length equals 17 residues. CDR3 nucleotides: TGTGCCAGCACCACTAGCGGGGGCCCCCTCGATACAGATACGCAGTATTTT. It translates to CASTTSGGPLDTDTQYF.

This clone was counted a few times. V gene TRBV5-1 combines with J gene TRBJ1-4; 8 bases map to TRBD1. V shed 7 bases, J shed 4 bases, and the junction held 9 bases outside the gene matches. This CDR3 spans 15 amino acids. In germline, CDR1 is SGHRS, CDR2 YFSETQ. CDR3 in amino acids: CASSGEGQGNEKLFF. CDR3 bases: TGCGCCAGCTCGGGGGAAGGACAGGGTAATGAAAAACTGTTTTTT.

V is TRBV2 and J is TRBJ1-2; D is undetermined. This CDR3 comprises 14 residues. V lost 2 bases, J lost 4 bases, and 11 bases lay in between. Germline loops: CDR1 SNHLY, CDR2 FYNNEI. CDR3 protein: CASSELGIPYGYTF. CDR3 nucleotide sequence: TGTGCCAGCAGTGAATTGGGCATCCCCTATGGCTACACCTTC.

CDR3 nucleotide sequence: TGTGCCAGCAGCTTATCAGGGGCATATGGCTACACCTTC. Translating gives CASSLSGAYGYTF. V is TRBV13 and J is TRBJ1-2, with D perhaps TRBD1 (6 bases). The germline CDR1 and CDR2 sequences are PRHDT and FYEKMQ (reference sequence). V gave up 2 bases and J gave up 5 bases, with 9 bases separating them. The CDR3 has 13 residues.

This clone has just a few counts. The J gene is TRBJ2-2, the V gene TRBV30; TRBD1 might be the D (6 bases). Germline CDR1 reads GTSNPN; CDR2 reads SVGIG (reference sequence). V lost 4 bases, J lost 3 bases, and 12 bases lay in between. The CDR3 length is 14 residues. The CDR3 bases are TGTGCCTGGACTAGGGACACCTACACCGGGGAGCTGTTTTTT. It codes for CAWTRDTYTGELFF.

The rearrangement links TRBV19 to TRBJ2-2; maybe TRBD1 (6 bases). Germline lookup yields CDR1 LNHDA and CDR2 SQIVND (reference sequence). The CDR3 runs to 13 residues. The V end lost 3 bases, the J end lost 7 bases, and 9 bases lay between the germline ends. The CDR3 here is CASSIQGNGELFF. The CDR3 nucleotides are TGTGCCAGTAGTATCCAGGGGAACGGGGAGCTGTTTTTT. The full variable domain, completed using reference TRBV19 and TRBJ2-2, is DGGITQSPKYLFRKEGQNVTLSCEQNLNHDAMYWYRQDPGQGLRLIYYSQIVNDFQKGDIAEGYSVSREKKESFPLTVTSAQKNPTAFYLCASSIQGNGELFFGEGSRLTVL.

The chain has TRBV19 and TRBJ1-3; D not certain. The CDR3 totals 18 residues. V was cut by 0 bases and J by 0 bases, with 15 bases left in between. Germline V gene lookup returns CDR1 LNHDA and CDR2 SQIVND (reference sequence). The CDR3 DNA reads as TGTGCCAGTAGTATAGATGGTGCAGGCAGATACTCTGGAAACACCATATATTTT. Residues: CASSIDGAGRYSGNTIYF.

In DNA form, the CDR3 reads TGTGCCAGCAGCCTGCGGACAGGGGGCAATGAGCAGTTCTTC. This gives the protein CASSLRTGGNEQFF. J is TRBJ2-1 and V is TRBV11-2; the match to TRBD1 covers 10 bases. The CDR3 runs 14 residues. Germline V CDR1 and CDR2: SGHAT, FQNNGV. Losses at the gene ends were 5 bases for V and 6 bases for J; bases not matched to a gene: 4.

This chain connects TRBV9 to TRBJ2-3, with 7 positions matching TRBD2. V dropped 0 bases and J dropped 1; count of bases not matched to a gene: 5. CDR1 is SGDLS, CDR2 YYNGEE, per germline. The CDR3 consists of 16 residues. CDR3 nucleotide sequence: TGTGCCAGCAGCGTAGCGGCTAGCGGCCGCACAGATACGCAGTATTTT. It codes for CASSVAASGRTDTQYF.

There are a few counts of this clone. The chain has TRBV28 and TRBJ2-7; possible D gene TRBD2, 5 bases. CDR3 length equals 12 residues. V was cut by 2 bases and J by 11 bases, with 13 bases left in between. In germline, CDR1 is MDHEN, CDR2 SYDVKM. CDR3 sequence reads: CASSLAGSRKYF. The CDR3 coding sequence is TGTGCCAGCAGTTTAGCGGGCAGCCGTAAGTACTTC.